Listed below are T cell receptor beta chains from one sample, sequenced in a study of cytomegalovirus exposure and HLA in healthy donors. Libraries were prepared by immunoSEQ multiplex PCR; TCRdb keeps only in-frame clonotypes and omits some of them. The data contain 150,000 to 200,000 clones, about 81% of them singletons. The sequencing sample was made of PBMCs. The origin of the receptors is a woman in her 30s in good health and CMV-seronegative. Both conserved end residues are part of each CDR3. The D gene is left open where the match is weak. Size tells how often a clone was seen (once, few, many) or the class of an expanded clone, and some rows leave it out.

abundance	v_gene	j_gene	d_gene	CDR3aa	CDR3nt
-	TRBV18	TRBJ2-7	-	CASSPPISYEQYF	TGTGCCAGCTCACCACCCATCTCCTACGAGCAGTACTTC
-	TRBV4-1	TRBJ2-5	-	CASSQGGIQETQYF	TGCGCCAGCAGCCAAGGCGGCATTCAAGAGACCCAGTACTTC
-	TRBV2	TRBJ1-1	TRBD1	CASSEHDRGVTEAFF	TGTGCCAGCAGTGAACATGACAGGGGAGTCACTGAAGCTTTCTTT
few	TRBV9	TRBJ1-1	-	CASSATTMNTEAFF	TGTGCCAGCAGCGCCACAACGATGAACACTGAAGCTTTCTTT
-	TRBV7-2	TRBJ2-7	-	CASSLATAAGEQYF	TGTGCCAGCAGCTTAGCAACAGCCGCAGGGGAGCAGTACTTC
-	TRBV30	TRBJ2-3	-	CATGQRRADTQYF	TGTGCCACGGGACAGCGGAGGGCAGATACGCAGTATTTT
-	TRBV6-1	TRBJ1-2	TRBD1	CASSTGGYGYTF	TGTGCCAGCAGCACAGGGGGCTATGGCTACACCTTC
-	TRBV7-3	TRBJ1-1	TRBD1	CASSGTGTVLSDTEAFF	TGTGCCAGCAGCGGTACCGGGACAGTCCTTTCGGACACTGAAGCTTTCTTT
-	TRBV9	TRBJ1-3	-	CASSVEVLDTGNTIYF	TGTGCCAGCAGCGTAGAGGTTTTGGACACTGGAAACACCATATATTTT
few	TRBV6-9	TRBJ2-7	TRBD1	CATRDRGYF	TGTGCCACCCGGGACAGGGGGTACTTC
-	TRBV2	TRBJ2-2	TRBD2	CASSYLTSSGELFF	TGTGCCAGCAGTTACTTGACTAGCTCCGGGGAGCTGTTTTTT
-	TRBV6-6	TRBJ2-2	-	CASSYGYTGELFF	TGTGCCAGCAGTTACGGCTACACCGGGGAGCTGTTTTTT
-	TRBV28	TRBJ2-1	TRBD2	CASTLPGLAFSEQFF	TGTGCCAGCACCCTACCGGGACTAGCCTTTTCAGAGCAGTTCTTC
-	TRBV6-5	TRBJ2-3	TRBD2	CASSLAGAVGDTQYF	TGTGCCAGCAGTCTAGCGGGGGCCGTGGGAGATACGCAGTATTTT
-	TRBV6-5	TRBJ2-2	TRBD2	CASRASGVTGELFF	TGTGCCAGCAGAGCTAGCGGGGTCACCGGGGAGCTGTTTTTT
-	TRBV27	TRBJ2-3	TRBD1	CASSPPTGPPDTQYF	TGTGCCAGCAGTCCCCCGACAGGGCCGCCAGATACGCAGTATTTT
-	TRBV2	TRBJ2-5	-	CASSITQQGKTQYF	TGTGCCAGCAGTATTACCCAACAGGGAAAGACCCAGTACTTC
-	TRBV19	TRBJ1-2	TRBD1	CASQRDRGFGYTF	TGTGCCAGTCAGCGGGACAGGGGATTTGGCTACACCTTC
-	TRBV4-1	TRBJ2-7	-	CASRGDTSYEQYF	TGCGCCAGCAGGGGGGACACTAGCTACGAGCAGTACTTC
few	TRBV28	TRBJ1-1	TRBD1	CASSSNRGLGAFF	TGTGCCAGCAGTTCTAACAGGGGGCTGGGAGCTTTCTTT
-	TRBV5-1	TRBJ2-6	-	CASSLWGLSGANVLTF	TGCGCCAGCAGCTTGTGGGGGCTCTCGGGGGCCAACGTCCTGACTTTC
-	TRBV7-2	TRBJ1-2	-	CASSLAKGAQSSGYTF	TGTGCCAGCAGCTTAGCGAAAGGGGCGCAAAGTTCTGGCTACACCTTC
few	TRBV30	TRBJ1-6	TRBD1	CAWTPGQGLSPLHF	TGTGCCTGGACACCGGGACAGGGGCTTTCACCCCTCCACTTT
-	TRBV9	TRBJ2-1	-	CASSVRLNEQFF	TGTGCCAGCAGCGTGAGACTGAATGAGCAGTTCTTC
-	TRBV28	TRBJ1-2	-	CASSFLGQGYGYTF	TGTGCCAGCAGTTTTTTGGGGCAGGGCTATGGCTACACCTTC
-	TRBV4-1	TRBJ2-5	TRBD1	CASGNRGPPQETQYF	TGCGCCAGCGGAAACAGGGGGCCCCCACAAGAGACCCAGTACTTC
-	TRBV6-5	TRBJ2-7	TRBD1	CASSPAFQGANEQYF	TGTGCCAGCAGCCCGGCGTTCCAGGGGGCCAACGAGCAGTACTTC
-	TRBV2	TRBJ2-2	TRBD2	CASSYGTSGGPGVAGELFF	TGTGCCAGCAGTTATGGGACTAGCGGGGGGCCTGGGGTGGCCGGGGAGCTGTTTTTT
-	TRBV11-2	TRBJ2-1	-	CASSQPGTTYNEQFF	TGTGCCAGCAGTCAGCCCGGGACAACCTACAATGAGCAGTTCTTC
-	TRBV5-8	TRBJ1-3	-	CASSLPTAFSGNTIYF	TGTGCCAGCAGCTTGCCGACAGCTTTCTCTGGAAACACCATATATTTT
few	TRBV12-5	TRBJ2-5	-	CASGLAFQETQYF	TGTGCTAGTGGTTTGGCCTTCCAAGAGACCCAGTACTTC
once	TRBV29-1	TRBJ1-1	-	CSVALAGTEAFF	TGCAGCGTTGCGCTGGCGGGCACTGAAGCTTTCTTT
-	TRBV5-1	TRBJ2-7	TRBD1	CASSPGQGPYEQYF	TGCGCCAGCAGCCCGGGACAGGGACCCTACGAGCAGTACTTC
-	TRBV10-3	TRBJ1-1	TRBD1	CAISARDREGEAFF	TGTGCCATCAGTGCCCGGGACAGGGAAGGTGAAGCTTTCTTT
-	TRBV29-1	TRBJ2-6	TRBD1	CSVTGVGANVLTF	TGCAGCGTCACAGGGGTTGGGGCCAACGTCCTGACTTTC
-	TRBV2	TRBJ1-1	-	CASSGEVNTEAFF	TGTGCCAGCAGTGGCGAGGTCAACACTGAAGCTTTCTTT
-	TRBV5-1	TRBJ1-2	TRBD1	CASSLAGQGAGYGYTF	TGCGCCAGCAGCTTGGCCGGACAGGGGGCCGGCTATGGCTACACCTTC
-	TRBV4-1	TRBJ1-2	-	CASSQALAASYGYTF	TGCGCCAGCAGCCAAGCCCTGGCGGCGAGCTATGGCTACACCTTC
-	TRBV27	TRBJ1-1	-	CASSETGWNTEAFF	TGTGCCAGCAGTGAGACAGGCTGGAACACTGAAGCTTTCTTT
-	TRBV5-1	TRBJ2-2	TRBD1	CASSLMARGSGELFF	TGCGCCAGCAGCTTGATGGCCAGGGGGAGTGGGGAGCTGTTTTTT
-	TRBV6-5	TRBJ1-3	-	CASSRRGISGNTIYF	TGTGCCAGCAGTCGACGGGGGATCTCTGGAAACACCATATATTTT
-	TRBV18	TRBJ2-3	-	CASSPGHLRSDTQYF	TGTGCCAGCTCACCGGGACACCTAAGATCCGATACGCAGTATTTT
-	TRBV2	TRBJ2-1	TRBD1	CASSLQGQGYNEQFF	TGTGCCAGCAGTCTCCAGGGACAGGGATACAATGAGCAGTTCTTC
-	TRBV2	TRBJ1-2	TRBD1	CARRDRGGNGYTF	TGTGCCAGACGGGACAGGGGAGGGAATGGCTACACCTTC
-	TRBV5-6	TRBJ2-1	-	CASSFSGLRNEQFF	TGTGCCAGCAGCTTTTCGGGACTCCGCAATGAGCAGTTCTTC
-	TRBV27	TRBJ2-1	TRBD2	CASSFAGTSKNEQFF	TGTGCCAGCAGTTTTGCCGGGACTAGTAAAAATGAGCAGTTCTTC
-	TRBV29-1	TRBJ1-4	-	CSVVRGLGEKLFF	TGCAGCGTTGTAAGAGGGTTGGGTGAAAAACTGTTTTTT
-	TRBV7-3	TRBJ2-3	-	CASSLRGDVWDTQYF	TGTGCCAGCAGCCTCCGCGGGGACGTGTGGGATACGCAGTATTTT
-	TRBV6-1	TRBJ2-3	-	CASSEGVRSGRGTDTQYF	TGTGCCAGCAGTGAAGGTGTACGGTCGGGTCGGGGCACAGATACGCAGTATTTT
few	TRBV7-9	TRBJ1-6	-	CASRAGFGSPLHF	TGTGCCAGCAGGGCGGGGTTCGGTTCACCCCTCCACTTT
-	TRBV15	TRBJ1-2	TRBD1	CATSRAPGQGNYGYTF	TGTGCCACCAGCAGGGCCCCGGGACAGGGAAACTATGGCTACACCTTC
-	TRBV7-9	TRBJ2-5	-	CASSFGQGQETQYF	TGTGCCAGCAGCTTTGGGCAGGGCCAAGAGACCCAGTACTTC
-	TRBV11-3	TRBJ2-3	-	CASSSYGIEADTQYF	TGTGCCAGCAGCTCATACGGGATTGAGGCAGATACGCAGTATTTT
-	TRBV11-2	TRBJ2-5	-	CASVEVGETQYF	TGTGCCAGCGTGGAGGTTGGGGAGACCCAGTACTTC
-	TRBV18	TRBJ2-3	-	CASSPPRLGTDTQYF	TGTGCCAGCTCACCACCGAGGCTCGGCACAGATACGCAGTATTTT
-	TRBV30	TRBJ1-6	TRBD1	CAWTWTGNNSPLHF	TGTGCCTGGACCTGGACAGGCAATAATTCACCCCTCCACTTT
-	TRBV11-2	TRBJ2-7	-	CASSLDPGFSGYEQYF	TGTGCCAGCAGCTTAGACCCAGGGTTTTCAGGCTACGAGCAGTACTTC
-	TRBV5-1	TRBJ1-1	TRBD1	CASSSGQGNTEAFF	TGCGCCAGCAGCAGCGGACAGGGGAACACTGAAGCTTTCTTT
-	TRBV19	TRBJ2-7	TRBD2	CATSRAGDLYEQYF	TGTGCCACCTCCAGGGCGGGAGATCTTTACGAGCAGTACTTC